The next 4 T cell receptor beta chains were all read from a single sample in a study of blood T cell repertoires in COVID-19. Sequencing used immunoSEQ multiplex PCR; TCRdb keeps in-frame clones, though not all of them. The table has roughly 100,000 clones, over 65% seen once. Sequencing input: peripheral blood. The receptors shown here come from a man aged 80 or over with COVID-19, enrolled during active disease.

The chain is built from TRBV29-1 and TRBJ1-6; no reliable D call. This CDR3 has 14 amino acids. V shed 5 bases and J shed 8 bases, with 16 bases lying between them. Germline CDR1 reads SQVTM; CDR2 reads ANQGSEA. The CDR3 loop reads CSVIFGGGDSPLHF. CDR3 nucleotides: TGCAGCGTTATCTTTGGAGGAGGCGATTCACCCCTCCACTTT.

This chain links TRBV5-8 with TRBJ1-5, with 9 positions matching TRBD1. J lost 1 base, V lost 7 bases, and 3 bases had no gene match. CDR3 length: 14 residues. The germline CDR1 and CDR2 sequences are SGHTS and YDEGEE. This CDR3 is CASRDRASNQPQHF. For the CDR3, the DNA is TGTGCCAGCCGGGACAGGGCCAGCAATCAGCCCCAGCATTTT. The full variable domain, its missing parts supplied by reference TRBV5-8 and TRBJ1-5, is EAGVTQSPTHLIKTRGQQATLRCSPISGHTSVYWYQQALGLGLQFLLWYDEGEERNRGNFPPRFSGRQFPNYSSELNVNALELEDSALYLCASRDRASNQPQHFGDGTRLSIL.

This chain links TRBV19 with TRBJ2-5; 12 bases match TRBD2. Germline V gene data show CDR1 as LNHDA and CDR2 as SQIVND (reference sequence). This CDR3 is 14 amino acids long. V was clipped by 5 bases and J by 4 bases; unmatched bases: 2. In nucleotides, the CDR3 is TGTGCCAGTAGTCGACTAGCGGGAGCAGAGACCCAGTACTTC. It specifies CASSRLAGAETQYF.

V is TRBV3-1 (or the pseudogene TRBV3-2) and J is TRBJ1-1; D possibly corresponds to TRBD1 (5 bases). The germline CDR1 and CDR2 sequences are LGHDT and YNNKEL (reference sequence). The V and J ends lost 6 bases and 4 bases respectively, with 18 bases between them. CDR3 size: 15 residues. CDR3 residues: CASSPSGGPGTEAFF. The CDR3 nucleotides read TGTGCCAGCAGTCCGTCGGGGGGACCGGGCACTGAAGCTTTCTTT.